The 7 T cell receptor beta chains listed next were all sequenced from one sample in a study of CD8 T cells in ankylosing spondylitis (dated by TCRdb to 2016 to 2017). The receptor library was made with 5' RACE. Sequencing used an Illumina HiSeq 2500. TCRdb reran the public reads through fastp at Q25 and MiXCR, keeping productive beta chains. All rows with the same CDR3 protein become a single entry with the most common DNA and genes. The sample yields about 360,000 distinct CDR3 sequences; 20% were counted once. Approximately 14% of the sample belongs to the ten largest clones. The sequenced sample was blood, either unsorted or a sorted T cell fraction (not recorded which). These receptors all stem from a male donor with ankylosing spondylitis or in good health (not recorded which).

This clonotype was recorded at least ten times. The chain uses TRBV11-1 and TRBJ2-7; 9 positions agree with TRBD1. CDR1 SGHAT and CDR2 FQDESV come from the germline V gene (reference sequence). After removal of 6 bases from V and 4 bases from J, the junction contained 19 bases not matched to a gene. This CDR3 region has 18 residues. The CDR3 DNA follows: TGTGCCAGCAGTTCCTCATCCTACTCTACAGGGGGCAATTACGAGCAGTACTTC. The encoded protein is CASSSSSYSTGGNYEQYF.

Only a few counts were recorded for this clonotype. The CDR3 region has the DNA TGTGCCAGCAGCTTAGCGCGAGGGGGCGATCAGCCCCAGCATTTT. It specifies CASSLARGGDQPQHF. The gene calls are TRBV7-8 and TRBJ1-5; 7 bases are a match to TRBD1. The trim removed 0 bases at V and 5 bases at J, leaving 4 bases unmatched. This CDR3 has 15 amino acids. The germline V gene encodes CDR1 SGHVS and CDR2 FQNEAQ. The complete variable domain, with remaining parts taken from reference TRBV7-8 and TRBJ1-5, reads GAGVSQSPRYKVAKRGQDVALRCDPISGHVSLFWYQQALGQGPEFLTYFQNEAQLDKSGLPSDRFFAERPEGSVSTLKIQRTQQEDSAVYLCASSLARGGDQPQHFGDGTRLSIL.

The gene calls are TRBV20-1 and TRBJ1-1; TRBD1 is a possible D gene (5 bases). Germline V gene sequence: CDR1 DFQATT, CDR2 SNEGSKA (reference sequence). The CDR3 has 15 residues. This chain's CDR3 is CSDLRSREGNTEAFF. CDR3 nucleotides: TGCAGCGACCTCAGAAGCAGGGAGGGGAACACTGAAGCTTTCTTT.

This clonotype was recorded a few times. The J gene is TRBJ1-1, the V gene TRBV27, with D perhaps TRBD1 (5 bases). From germline, CDR1 is MNHEY and CDR2 SMNVEV (reference sequence). The V gene lost 5 bases and the J gene lost 10 bases, with 14 bases spanning the gap. The CDR3 has 12 residues. The CDR3 protein is CASSPPSGGAFF. The CDR3 nucleotides read TGTGCCAGCAGTCCCCCGTCTGGGGGAGCTTTCTTT.

V gene TRBV20-1 combines with J gene TRBJ2-7, with TRBD2 matching over 11 bases. Per germline, CDR1 DFQATT and CDR2 SNEGSKA (reference sequence). The CDR3 sequence is 17 residues long. Here the CDR3 DNA reads TGCAGCTGTTCTAGCGGGGGGACCACAATGGTCACTTACGAGCAGTACTTC. Translation gives CSCSSGGTTMVTYEQYF.

The chain couples TRBV18 to TRBJ2-1, with D tentatively TRBD1 (5 bases). CDR3 length: 14 residues. Germline V gene lookup returns CDR1 KGHSH and CDR2 LQKENI. Between the trimmed V and J ends, which lost 3 bases and 6 bases, there was a span of 12 bases. CDR3 residues: CASSPSGSPNEQFF. In DNA, the CDR3 is TGTGCCAGCTCACCCTCAGGGTCCCCCAATGAGCAGTTCTTC.

The V call is TRBV28, the J call TRBJ2-2, with 10 bases matching TRBD1. This CDR3 has 18 residues. V lost 3 bases to trimming and J lost 0 bases; unmatched junction nucleotides: 7. Germline V gene data show CDR1 as MDHEN and CDR2 as SYDVKM. CDR3 sequence: CASSLDRQGATNTGELFF. The CDR3 DNA reads as TGTGCCAGCAGTTTGGACCGACAGGGGGCCACGAACACCGGGGAGCTGTTTTTT.